The TCR beta chain under discussion was sequenced for a study of metastatic and nonmetastatic thyroid tumors. General study findings and limits: For both blood and tumor, malignant thyroid tumors reportedly showed significantly higher TCR beta diversity than benign nodules did.

CDR1 SGHDT and CDR2 YYEEEE come from the germline V gene. V lost 4 bases, J lost 3 bases, and 20 bases lay in between. This CDR3 spans 16 amino acids. The entire patient cohort was treatment-naive prior to thyroid surgery. Original handling: Across clinicopathological groups, CDR3 differences served as the basis for building a distant-metastasis classifier for papillary thyroid cancer. TCRdb reprocessed the PCR reads using MiXCR. TCRdb, not the original authors, processed these V and J calls. The sample gives more than 15,000 clones, 16% of which show up once; about 18% is in the top ten. This clone was counted many times. Its antigen is not known.

The rearrangement uses TRBV5-6 and TRBJ2-7; D may be TRBD2 (5 bases). Input material: blood. This TCR came from a male donor with papillary thyroid cancer or a benign thyroid nodule (not recorded which). Some clones in this sample may be carry-over from other donors' samples. The CDR3 protein is CASSREGDTLVYEQYF. In DNA, the CDR3 is TGTGCCAGCAGCCGTGAGGGAGACACCCTCGTCTACGAGCAGTACTTC.